This T cell receptor beta chain was sequenced during a study of T cell responses to AZD1222 COVID-19 vaccine. The repertoire was sequenced with immunoSEQ multiplex PCR; TCRdb's copy has only in-frame clones and lacks some. This table holds fewer than 200,000 clones, roughly 92% found once. The junction had 22 bases not matched to a gene; V was cut back by 1 base and J by 6 bases. The CDR3 loop spans 20 amino acids. The V gene's germline CDR1 is MGHRA and CDR2 YSYEKL. This clone was counted once. The sequenced sample was peripheral blood, obtained on day 0 of AZD1222 vaccination. V usage is TRBV4-1 and J usage is TRBJ2-7; 9 bases agree with TRBD2. The origin of this receptor is an adult in good health. For the CDR3, the DNA is TGCGCCAGCAGCCAAGGCCAGGACCTTAGCGGGAGCGGGATGATGGGCGAGCAGTACTTC. It encodes CASSQGQDLSGSGMMGEQYF.